The sequence of this T cell receptor beta chain was determined in a study of T cell responses to AZD1222 COVID-19 vaccine. This clone was counted once. CDR1 is LGHDT, CDR2 YNNKEL, per germline (reference sequence). The length of the CDR3 is 14 residues. V gave up 0 bases and J gave up 8 bases, with 13 bases separating them. TCRdb keeps only in-frame clones here, not all; method: immunoSEQ multiplex PCR. This sample carries nearly 200,000 clones, under 95% of them seen once, and the ten largest clones take around 1%. This rearrangement joins TRBV3-1 (or the pseudogene TRBV3-2) to TRBJ1-2; D unresolved. The sample here was peripheral blood, taken 28 days after the second AZD1222 dose. The sequence was collected from an adult who received the AZD1222 COVID-19 vaccine. The CDR3 region is CASSQDPMEGGYTF. The CDR3 bases are TGTGCCAGCAGCCAAGATCCCATGGAAGGAGGCTACACCTTC.